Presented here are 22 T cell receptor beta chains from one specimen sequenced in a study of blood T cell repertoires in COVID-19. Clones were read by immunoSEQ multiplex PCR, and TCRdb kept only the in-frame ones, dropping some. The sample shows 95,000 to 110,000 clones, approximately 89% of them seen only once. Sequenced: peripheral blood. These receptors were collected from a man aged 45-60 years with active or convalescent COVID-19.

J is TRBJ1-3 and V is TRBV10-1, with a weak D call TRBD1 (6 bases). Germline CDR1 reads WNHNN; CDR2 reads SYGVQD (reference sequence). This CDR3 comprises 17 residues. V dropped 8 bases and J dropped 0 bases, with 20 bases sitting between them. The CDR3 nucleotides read TGCGCCAGCGGGGGCTACCAAACAGGTATCTCTGGAAACACCATATATTTT. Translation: CASGGYQTGISGNTIYF.

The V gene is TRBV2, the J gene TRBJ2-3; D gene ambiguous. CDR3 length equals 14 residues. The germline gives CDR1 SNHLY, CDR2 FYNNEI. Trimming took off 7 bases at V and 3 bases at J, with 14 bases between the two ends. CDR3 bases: TGTGCCAGCATCTACCTCGCGGTAACAGATACGCAGTATTTT. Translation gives CASIYLAVTDTQYF.

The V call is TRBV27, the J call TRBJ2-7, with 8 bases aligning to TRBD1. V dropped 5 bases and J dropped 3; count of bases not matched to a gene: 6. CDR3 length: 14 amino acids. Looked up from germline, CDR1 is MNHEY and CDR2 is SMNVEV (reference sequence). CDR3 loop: CASSPDRAGYEQYF. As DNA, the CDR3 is TGTGCCAGCAGTCCGGACAGGGCAGGCTACGAGCAGTACTTC.

The CDR3: CASSLVGGVEKLFF. The CDR3 bases are TGTGCCAGCAGTTTAGTAGGGGGCGTTGAAAAACTGTTTTTT. This rearrangement joins TRBV27 to TRBJ1-4, with 7 bases that match TRBD1. V lost 2 bases, J lost 7 bases, and 4 bases stayed unmatched. The CDR3 is made up of 14 amino acids. Germline V gene data show CDR1 as MNHEY and CDR2 as SMNVEV (reference sequence).

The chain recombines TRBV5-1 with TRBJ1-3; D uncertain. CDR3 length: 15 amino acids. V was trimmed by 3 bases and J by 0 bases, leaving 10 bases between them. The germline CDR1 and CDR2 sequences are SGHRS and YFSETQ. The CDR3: CASSSGSNSGNTIYF. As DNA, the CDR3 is TGCGCCAGCAGCTCCGGGAGTAACTCTGGAAACACCATATATTTT.

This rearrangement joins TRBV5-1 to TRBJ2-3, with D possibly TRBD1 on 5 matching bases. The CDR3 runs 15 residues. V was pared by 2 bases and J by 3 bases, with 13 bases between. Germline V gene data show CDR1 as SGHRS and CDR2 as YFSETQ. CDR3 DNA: TGCGCCAGCAGCTTACAGGACCCGACAACAGATACGCAGTATTTT. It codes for CASSLQDPTTDTQYF.

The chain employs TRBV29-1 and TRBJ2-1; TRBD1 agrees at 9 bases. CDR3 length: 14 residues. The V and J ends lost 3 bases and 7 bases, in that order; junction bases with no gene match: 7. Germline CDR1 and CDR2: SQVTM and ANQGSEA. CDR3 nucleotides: TGCAGCGTTGACCTACAGGGGGCAGGGAATGAGCAGTTCTTC. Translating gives CSVDLQGAGNEQFF.

CDR3 sequence reads: CASSYVAGGAEQYF. CDR3 DNA: TGTGCCAGCAGTTACGTTGCGGGAGGGGCCGAGCAGTACTTC. The chain is built from TRBV6-2 or TRBV6-3 and TRBJ2-7; 9 bases are shared with TRBD2. The trim removed 2 bases at V and 6 bases at J, leaving 5 bases unmatched. The CDR3 consists of 14 residues. In germline, CDR1 is MNHEY, CDR2 SVGEGT.

The CDR3 bases are TGTGCCAGCAGTTTCTCCCGGCTTAGCGCCGCCGCTTTCTTT. Residues: CASSFSRLSAAAFF. The chain employs TRBV27 and TRBJ1-1; D remains ambiguous. The CDR3 sequence is 14 residues long. Germline CDR1 is MNHEY and CDR2 is SMNVEV (reference sequence). Trimming removed 3 bases from V and 11 bases from J, with 19 bases in between.

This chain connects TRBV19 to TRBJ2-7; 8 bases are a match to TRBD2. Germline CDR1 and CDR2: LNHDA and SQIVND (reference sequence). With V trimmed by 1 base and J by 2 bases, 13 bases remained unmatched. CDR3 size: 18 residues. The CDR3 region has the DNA TGTGCCAGTAGTATAGGTTTGGTTGGACTAGCTACAGCCTACGAGCAGTACTTC. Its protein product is CASSIGLVGLATAYEQYF.

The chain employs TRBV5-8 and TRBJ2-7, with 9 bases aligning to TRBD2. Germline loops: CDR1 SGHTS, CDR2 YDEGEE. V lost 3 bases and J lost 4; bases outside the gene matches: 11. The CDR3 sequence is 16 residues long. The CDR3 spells CASSSSLAGVRYEQYF. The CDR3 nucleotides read TGTGCCAGCAGCTCGTCCTTAGCGGGAGTAAGGTACGAGCAGTACTTC.

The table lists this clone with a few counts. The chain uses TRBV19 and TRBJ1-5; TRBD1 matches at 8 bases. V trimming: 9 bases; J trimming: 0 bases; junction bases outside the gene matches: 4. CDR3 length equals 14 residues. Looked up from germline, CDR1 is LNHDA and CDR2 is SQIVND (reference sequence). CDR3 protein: CASLDRDSNQPQHF. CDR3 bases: TGTGCCAGCCTGGACAGGGATAGCAATCAGCCCCAGCATTTT.

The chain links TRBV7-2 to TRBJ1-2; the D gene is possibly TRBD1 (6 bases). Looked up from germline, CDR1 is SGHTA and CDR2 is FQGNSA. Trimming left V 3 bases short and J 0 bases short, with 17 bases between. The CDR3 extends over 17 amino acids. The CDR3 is CASSFYAPGHSNYGYTF. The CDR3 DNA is TGTGCCAGCAGCTTCTACGCTCCGGGACACTCTAACTATGGCTACACCTTC. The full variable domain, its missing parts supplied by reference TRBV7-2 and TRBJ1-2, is GAGVSQSPSNKVTEKGKDVELRCDPISGHTALYWYRQSLGQGLEFLIYFQGNSAPDKSGLPSDRFSAERTGGSVSTLTIQRTQQEDSAVYLCASSFYAPGHSNYGYTFGSGTRLTVV.

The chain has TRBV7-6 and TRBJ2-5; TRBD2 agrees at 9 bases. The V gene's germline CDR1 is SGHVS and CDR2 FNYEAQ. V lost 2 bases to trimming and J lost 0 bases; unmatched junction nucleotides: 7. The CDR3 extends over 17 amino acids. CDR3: CASSLPAAGGDQETQYF. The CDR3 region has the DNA TGTGCCAGCAGCTTACCAGCGGCGGGAGGGGACCAAGAGACCCAGTACTTC.

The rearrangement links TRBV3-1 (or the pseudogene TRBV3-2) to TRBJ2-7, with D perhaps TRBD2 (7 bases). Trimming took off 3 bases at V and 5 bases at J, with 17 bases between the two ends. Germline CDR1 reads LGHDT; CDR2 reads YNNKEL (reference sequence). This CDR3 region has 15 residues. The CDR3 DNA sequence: TGTGCCAGCAGCCATGGGGGGGCCGGGGGCGACGAGCAGTACTTC. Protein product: CASSHGGAGGDEQYF.

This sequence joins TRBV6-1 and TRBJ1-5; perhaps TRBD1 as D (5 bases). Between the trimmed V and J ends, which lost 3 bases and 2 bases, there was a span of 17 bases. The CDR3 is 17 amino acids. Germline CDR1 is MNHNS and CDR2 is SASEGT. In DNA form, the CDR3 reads TGTGCCAGCAGTGACCAGGGTGGGGGGTTAGGCAATCAGCCCCAGCATTTT. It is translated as CASSDQGGGLGNQPQHF.

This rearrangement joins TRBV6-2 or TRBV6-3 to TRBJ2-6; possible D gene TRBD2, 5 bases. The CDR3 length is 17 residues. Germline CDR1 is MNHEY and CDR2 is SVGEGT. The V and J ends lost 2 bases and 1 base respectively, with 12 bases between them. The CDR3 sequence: CASSYESPGSGANVLTF. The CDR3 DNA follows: TGTGCCAGCAGTTACGAGTCCCCGGGGTCTGGGGCCAACGTCCTGACTTTC.

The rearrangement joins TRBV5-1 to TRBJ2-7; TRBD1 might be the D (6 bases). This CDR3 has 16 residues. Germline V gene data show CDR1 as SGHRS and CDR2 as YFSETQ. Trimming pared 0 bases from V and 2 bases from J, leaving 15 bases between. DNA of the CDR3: TGCGCCAGCAGCTTGGCCGCTGGGGGCGCCCCCTACGAGCAGTACTTC. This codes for CASSLAAGGAPYEQYF.

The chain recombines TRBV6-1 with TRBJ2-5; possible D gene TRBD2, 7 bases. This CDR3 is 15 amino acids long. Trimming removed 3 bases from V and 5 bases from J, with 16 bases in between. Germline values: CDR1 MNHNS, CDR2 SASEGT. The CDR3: CASSELAGEGETQYF. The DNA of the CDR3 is TGTGCCAGCAGTGAGTTGGCAGGGGAGGGGGAGACCCAGTACTTC.

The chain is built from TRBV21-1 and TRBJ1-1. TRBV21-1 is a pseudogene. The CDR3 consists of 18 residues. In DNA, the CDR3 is TGTGCCAGCAGCAAAGAATTCATGGGGGGGGACAAGAACACTGAAGCTTTCTTT. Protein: CASSKEFMGGDKNTEAFF.

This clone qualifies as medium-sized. The CDR3 DNA reads as TGTGCCAGCAGCTTAATGGGCCGCACAGATACGCAGTATTTT. Protein sequence: CASSLMGRTDTQYF. V and J are TRBV5-5 and TRBJ2-3; D is uncertain. CDR1 and CDR2 from the germline V gene are SGHKS and YYEKEE (reference sequence). Trimming stripped 2 bases from V and 1 base from J, with 8 bases between. CDR3 length equals 14 residues.

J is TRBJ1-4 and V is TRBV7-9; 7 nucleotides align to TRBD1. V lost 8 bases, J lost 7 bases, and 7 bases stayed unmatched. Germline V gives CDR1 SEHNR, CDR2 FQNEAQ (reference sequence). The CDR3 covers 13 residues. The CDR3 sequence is CASAATGTEKLFF. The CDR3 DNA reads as TGTGCCAGCGCGGCGACAGGGACTGAAAAACTGTTTTTT.